This T cell receptor (beta chain) came from a study of control samples from healthy donors and cancer patients. The CDR3 contains 18 residues. The V segment lost 1 base and the J segment 7 bases; nucleotides outside the gene matches: 12. Per the germline V gene, CDR1 is MGHDK and CDR2 is SYGVNS. The repertoire was sequenced with immunoSEQ multiplex PCR; TCRdb's copy has only in-frame clones and lacks some. This table holds tens of thousands of clones, roughly 93% found once. The specimen sequenced was PBMCs. The receptor was derived from a woman in her forties with lung cancer. The V call is TRBV25-1, the J call TRBJ1-6, with 8 positions matching TRBD1. As DNA, the CDR3 is TGTGCCAGCAGTGAATTCGAACAGGGGGGGCACCCGAATTCACCCCTCCACTTT. Amino acid sequence: CASSEFEQGGHPNSPLHF.